This T cell receptor (beta chain) is drawn from a study of T cells in Graves' hyperthyroidism and ophthalmopathy. Amplification yielded TCR beta CDR3 regions, with RNA transcripts as the source. The primer set for the first-round RT-PCR of the TCR CDR3 was HTBI. TCRdb re-derived calls from the multiplex PCR reads in MiXCR, one entry per CDR3 protein. Found here are around 350,000 distinct CDR3 sequences, 20% to 30% of them singletons; the top ten hold more than 60%. The ends were cut back, 4 bases at V and 2 bases at J, with 8 bases in the middle. Germline V gene lookup returns CDR1 KGHDR and CDR2 SFDVKD. CDR3 length: 14 amino acids. Study observations and caveats: Expanded thyroid clonotypes (above 0.001) were mostly also found in blood.

Details on this clonotype: The antigen is unknown.

V and J are TRBV24-1 and TRBJ2-1; D possibly corresponds to TRBD2 (5 bases). The TCR was taken from a man aged 45-65 years with Graves' hyperthyroidism. Sequencing was performed on blood. The DNA for the CDR3 is TGTGCCACCAGTGAAAGCGGAGCCTACAATGAGCAGTTCTTC. It specifies CATSESGAYNEQFF.